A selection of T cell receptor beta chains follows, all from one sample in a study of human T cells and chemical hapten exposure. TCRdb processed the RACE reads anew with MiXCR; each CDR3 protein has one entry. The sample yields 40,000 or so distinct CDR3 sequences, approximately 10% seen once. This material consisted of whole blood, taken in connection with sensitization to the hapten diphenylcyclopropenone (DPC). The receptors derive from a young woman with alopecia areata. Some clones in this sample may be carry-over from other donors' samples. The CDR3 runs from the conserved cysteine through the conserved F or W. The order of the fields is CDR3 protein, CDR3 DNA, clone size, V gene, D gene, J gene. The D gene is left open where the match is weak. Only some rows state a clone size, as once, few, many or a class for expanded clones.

CDR3 protein: CSVPVNTEAFF
CDR3 DNA: TGCAGCGTTCCTGTGAACACTGAAGCTTTCTTT
clone size: many
V gene: TRBV29-1
D gene: -
J gene: TRBJ1-1

CDR3 protein: CASSTGPGQAYEQYF
CDR3 DNA: TGTGCCAGCAGCACGGGGCCGGGACAGGCCTACGAGCAGTACTTC
clone size: -
V gene: TRBV7-6
D gene: TRBD1
J gene: TRBJ2-7

CDR3 protein: CASSPTAGTIQETQYF
CDR3 DNA: TGTGCCAGCAGCCCCACTGCGGGGACAATCCAAGAGACCCAGTACTTC
clone size: many
V gene: TRBV7-6
D gene: -
J gene: TRBJ2-5

CDR3 protein: CASSRQRNTGELFF
CDR3 DNA: TGTGCCAGCAGCAGACAGCGTAACACCGGGGAGCTGTTTTTT
clone size: -
V gene: TRBV7-2
D gene: -
J gene: TRBJ2-2

CDR3 protein: CASSLAGVTEAFF
CDR3 DNA: TGTGCCAGCAGCTTGGCCGGGGTAACTGAAGCTTTCTTT
clone size: many
V gene: TRBV5-4
D gene: -
J gene: TRBJ1-1

CDR3 protein: CAGGLTYNSPLHF
CDR3 DNA: TGTGCCGGAGGCTTGACCTATAATTCACCCCTCCACTTT
clone size: -
V gene: TRBV2
D gene: -
J gene: TRBJ1-6

CDR3 protein: CASSPPVASGFNYGYTF
CDR3 DNA: TGTGCCAGCAGTCCGCCGGTGGCCAGCGGCTTTAACTATGGCTACACCTTC
clone size: many
V gene: TRBV28
D gene: -
J gene: TRBJ1-2

CDR3 protein: CASSFGTPSTDTQYF
CDR3 DNA: TGTGCCAGCAGCTTCGGGACACCAAGCACAGATACGCAGTATTTT
clone size: few
V gene: TRBV7-9
D gene: -
J gene: TRBJ2-3

CDR3 protein: CSARNSRGYTF
CDR3 DNA: TGCAGTGCTAGAAATAGTCGGGGCTACACCTTC
clone size: few
V gene: TRBV20-1
D gene: -
J gene: TRBJ1-2

CDR3 protein: CASSQGHATNEKLFF
CDR3 DNA: TGTGCCAGCAGCCAAGGGCACGCAACTAATGAAAAACTGTTTTTT
clone size: many
V gene: TRBV4-2
D gene: -
J gene: TRBJ1-4

CDR3 protein: CASSLSGTRTDTQYF
CDR3 DNA: TGTGCCAGCAGCTTATCCGGGACTCGGACAGATACGCAGTATTTT
clone size: many
V gene: TRBV7-6
D gene: -
J gene: TRBJ2-3

CDR3 protein: CASSFRGSGDTQYF
CDR3 DNA: TGTGCCAGCAGTTTTCGGGGGTCCGGAGATACGCAGTATTTT
clone size: -
V gene: TRBV7-6
D gene: -
J gene: TRBJ2-3

CDR3 protein: CASSLPPNSPLHF
CDR3 DNA: TGTGCCAGCAGTTTACCCCCAAATTCACCCCTCCACTTT
clone size: -
V gene: TRBV28
D gene: -
J gene: TRBJ1-6

CDR3 protein: CASSSGTGISTDTQYF
CDR3 DNA: TGTGCCAGCAGCTCAGGGACAGGCATAAGCACAGATACGCAGTATTTT
clone size: many
V gene: TRBV7-2
D gene: TRBD1
J gene: TRBJ2-3

CDR3 protein: CSAVAGGNTQYF
CDR3 DNA: TGCAGTGCTGTAGCGGGGGGGAATACGCAGTATTTT
clone size: few
V gene: TRBV20-1
D gene: TRBD2
J gene: TRBJ2-3

CDR3 protein: CASSVAGDTEAFF
CDR3 DNA: TGTGCCAGCAGCGTAGCCGGGGACACTGAAGCTTTCTTT
clone size: -
V gene: TRBV9
D gene: -
J gene: TRBJ1-1